Listed below are T cell receptor beta chains from one sample, sequenced in a study of blood T cell repertoires in COVID-19. The data were produced by immunoSEQ multiplex PCR, yet TCRdb's version contains in-frame clones alone and is incomplete. The sample includes 130,000 to 150,000 clones, 84% of them seen just once. Sample: peripheral blood. These receptors all come from a woman aged 80 or over in a cohort sampled during active or convalescent COVID-19. The CDR3 runs from the conserved cysteine through the conserved F or W. Where a row states a size, it is once, few, many or the class of an expanded clone; other rows omit it.

V gene: TRBV7-2
J gene: TRBJ2-1
clone size: NA
CDR3 protein: CASSLGLMFDEQFF

V gene: TRBV5-6
J gene: TRBJ1-5
clone size: NA
CDR3 protein: CASSWGQTSNQPQHF

V gene: TRBV5-6
J gene: TRBJ1-2
clone size: NA
CDR3 protein: CASSPQLGGRWDGYTF

V gene: TRBV10-2
J gene: TRBJ1-3
clone size: once
CDR3 protein: CASSRQLSTSGNTIYF

V gene: TRBV6-6
J gene: TRBJ1-1
clone size: NA
CDR3 protein: CAIRMTGGNTEAFF

V gene: TRBV7-9
J gene: TRBJ1-4
clone size: NA
CDR3 protein: CASSFGLLEKLFF

V gene: TRBV7-2
J gene: TRBJ2-2
clone size: NA
CDR3 protein: CASSLRWSPNTGELFF

V gene: TRBV7-8
J gene: TRBJ1-5
clone size: NA
CDR3 protein: CASSLNAGGGQPQHF

V gene: TRBV3-1/TRBV3-2
J gene: TRBJ1-1
clone size: NA
CDR3 protein: CASSQRVDTEAFF

V gene: TRBV5-4
J gene: TRBJ2-3
clone size: NA
CDR3 protein: CASSSNTDTQYF

V gene: TRBV27
J gene: TRBJ2-5
clone size: NA
CDR3 protein: CASSFSGIGETQYF

V gene: TRBV19
J gene: TRBJ2-7
clone size: NA
CDR3 protein: CASKERQGRVQYF